Presented here are 7 T cell receptor beta chains from one specimen sequenced in a study of shared clonotypes between healthy human individuals. Here immunoSEQ multiplex PCR was the method, and the copy in TCRdb shows in-frame clones only, minus some. This sample has about 2.3 million clones, with 93% found just once. The specimen was naive CD4+ T cells from PBMCs. Subset indicated: CD45RA+ positively selected. These TCRs come from a man younger than 30 in good health. Some clones in this sample may be carry-over from other donors' samples.

The chain carries TRBV14 and TRBJ2-1; unclear D gene. Per the germline V gene, CDR1 is SGHDN and CDR2 is FVKESK. The CDR3 is 14 amino acids. V was cut by 2 bases and J by 1 base, with 6 bases left in between. CDR3: CASSQTFSYNEQFF. The DNA of the CDR3 is TGTGCCAGCAGCCAAACCTTTTCCTACAATGAGCAGTTCTTC.

The chain carries TRBV5-1 and TRBJ2-7; maybe TRBD2 (5 bases). The CDR3 covers 17 residues. Germline-derived CDR1 and CDR2 are SGHRS and YFSETQ. V was pared by 4 bases and J by 2 bases, with 22 bases between. CDR3 amino acids: CASSQPGTQIIPYEQYF. The CDR3 DNA is TGCGCCAGCAGCCAGCCGGGAACCCAGATAATCCCCTACGAGCAGTACTTC.

The V gene is TRBV29-1, the J gene TRBJ2-1, with TRBD2 identical over 13 bases. CDR1 is SQVTM, CDR2 ANQGSEA, per germline. The CDR3 runs 13 residues. Trimming cost V 8 bases and J 5 bases; bases outside gene matches: 3. CDR3 protein: CSQTSGRNNEQFF. The CDR3 bases are TGCAGCCAGACTAGCGGGAGGAACAATGAGCAGTTCTTC.

The chain joins TRBV30 to TRBJ2-2; D is ambiguous. V was shortened by 5 bases and J by 3 bases, with 7 bases between the two germline ends. CDR1 and CDR2 from the germline V gene are GTSNPN and SVGIG (reference sequence). CDR3 length: 12 residues. The CDR3 coding sequence is TGTGCCTGGGTTCAAGACACCGGGGAGCTGTTTTTT. It yields the protein CAWVQDTGELFF.

This clone has a single count. The rearrangement uses TRBV10-3 and TRBJ1-5; 9 nucleotides match TRBD1. Germline V CDR1 and CDR2: ENHRY, SYGVKD. The CDR3 loop spans 13 amino acids. The trim removed 8 bases at V and 5 bases at J, leaving 4 bases unmatched. The DNA for the CDR3 is TGTGCCATCGGACAGGGGATCGATCAGCCCCAGCATTTT. Protein product: CAIGQGIDQPQHF.

The chain is built from TRBV2 and TRBJ1-5, with TRBD1 as a possible D gene (5 bases). The CDR3 contains 14 residues. The germline CDR1 and CDR2 sequences are SNHLY and FYNNEI. With 4 bases removed from V and 5 bases from J, the gap between germline ends came to 12 bases. The CDR3 region has the DNA TGTGCCAGCAGTGGTCAGGGTCGGTATCAGCCCCAGCATTTT. Amino acids: CASSGQGRYQPQHF.

Turning to this clone: This CDR3 is also generated by other DNA sequences in the sample. The chain links TRBV5-1 to TRBJ2-7; 7 bases map to TRBD1. J lost 2 bases, V lost 2 bases, and 4 bases had no gene match. CDR1 and CDR2 (germline): SGHRS, YFSETQ. The CDR3 spans 14 residues. For the CDR3, the DNA is TGCGCCAGCAGCTTCCGACAGGGTGCCTACGAGCAGTACTTC. Translating gives CASSFRQGAYEQYF.